The 27 T cell receptor beta chains presented below share a single source sample, sequenced in a study of patients and donors after allogeneic stem cell transplantation. TCRdb reprocessed the RT-PCR reads via MiXCR and lists one record per CDR3 protein. The sample comprises about 110,000 distinct CDR3 sequences, 35% of which are singletons, and 27% rests with the top ten. Specimen: blood, either unsorted or a sorted T cell fraction (not recorded which). The receptors come from a human donor who was either an allogeneic HSCT recipient or a stem cell or donor lymphocyte infusion donor (not recorded which). It is not recorded whose cells these are; they may come from a transplant donor.

This chain links TRBV5-1 with TRBJ1-1; D gene uncertain. Germline V gives CDR1 SGHRS, CDR2 YFSETQ. Trimming left V 0 bases short and J 2 bases short, with 8 bases between. The CDR3 spans 14 residues. The CDR3 coding sequence is TGCGCCAGCAGCTTGGTATCGGCTAACACTGAAGCTTTCTTT. It translates to CASSLVSANTEAFF.

There are a few counts of this clonotype. The V and J genes are TRBV6-5 and TRBJ1-2; possible D gene TRBD1, 5 bases. CDR1 is MNHEY, CDR2 SVGAGI, per germline. This CDR3 region has 13 residues. V lost 7 bases, J lost 5 bases, and 14 bases lay in between. CDR3 sequence: CASKGQGRYGYTF. As DNA, the CDR3 is TGTGCCAGCAAAGGCCAGGGACGGTATGGCTACACCTTC.

The chain employs TRBV15 and TRBJ2-2; tentative D call: TRBD1 (6 bases). The CDR3 runs to 15 residues. The germline V gene has CDR1 LNHNV and CDR2 YYDKDF (reference sequence). V lost 2 bases to trimming and J lost 0 bases, with 7 bases between them. The CDR3 bases are TGTGCCACCAGCAGACAGGGGTCGAACACCGGGGAGCTGTTTTTT. Amino acid sequence: CATSRQGSNTGELFF.

Only one count was recorded for this clonotype. This rearrangement joins TRBV20-1 to TRBJ2-7, with TRBD2 matching 7 bases. The CDR3 sequence is 17 residues long. Germline V gives CDR1 DFQATT, CDR2 SNEGSKA (reference sequence). With 0 bases clipped from V and 2 bases from J, the junction kept 13 bases outside the gene matches. CDR3 in amino acids: CSARDPASGHTTYEQYF. For the CDR3, the DNA is TGCAGTGCTAGAGATCCCGCTAGCGGCCATACTACCTACGAGCAGTACTTC.

The genes are TRBV11-2 and TRBJ1-2; a weak D match, TRBD1 (5 bases). Germline CDR1 SGHAT, CDR2 FQNNGV. The CDR3 runs 13 residues. Trimming stripped 5 bases from V and 4 bases from J, with 11 bases between. The CDR3 here is CASSPRGTYGYTF. CDR3 sequence (DNA): TGTGCCAGCAGCCCCCGAGGGACCTATGGCTACACCTTC.

This clonotype appeared a few times. The chain links TRBV29-1 to TRBJ1-2; 7 nucleotides agree with TRBD1. CDR1 is SQVTM, CDR2 ANQGSEA, per germline. V was clipped by 5 bases and J by 3 bases; unmatched bases: 12. The CDR3 sequence is 15 residues long. CDR3 coding DNA: TGCAGCGTTAGTGTTACCCGGGACAGCTACTATGGCTACACCTTC. This encodes CSVSVTRDSYYGYTF.

The chain joins TRBV5-4 to TRBJ2-5, with TRBD1 matching over 8 bases. V gave up 4 bases and J gave up 1 base; unmatched junction bases: 6. The CDR3 loop spans 15 amino acids. CDR1 SGHNT and CDR2 YYREEE come from the germline V gene (reference sequence). The DNA for the CDR3 is TGTGCCAGCAGCCCTACCGGACAGGGCCAAGAGACCCAGTACTTC. Translation gives CASSPTGQGQETQYF.

This sequence joins TRBV9 and TRBJ2-7, with 7 bases that match TRBD1. Germline values: CDR1 SGDLS, CDR2 YYNGEE. Germline trimming cut 4 bases from V and 4 bases from J; bases unmatched to any gene: 8. CDR3 length: 14 residues. CDR3 region: CASSLRDRGYEQYF. The DNA for the CDR3 is TGTGCCAGCAGCCTCCGGGACAGAGGGTACGAGCAGTACTTC.

This sequence joins TRBV18 and TRBJ1-5; D not certain. Germline V gene data show CDR1 as KGHSH and CDR2 as LQKENI. The CDR3 is made up of 16 amino acids. V was cut by 2 bases and J by 0 bases, with 11 bases left in between. The CDR3 region has the DNA TGTGCCAGCTCACCAGGAACAGCCTATAGCAATCAGCCCCAGCATTTT. Translation: CASSPGTAYSNQPQHF.

This clonotype was counted only a few times. The chain links TRBV15 to TRBJ1-3; a possible D gene is TRBD1 (5 bases). The CDR3 loop spans 14 amino acids. Germline CDR1 reads LNHNV; CDR2 reads YYDKDF (reference sequence). V gave up 4 bases and J gave up 0 bases, with 7 bases separating them. The CDR3 sequence is CATSTTVSGNTIYF. The CDR3 DNA reads as TGTGCCACCAGCACGACAGTCTCTGGAAACACCATATATTTT. The full variable domain, its missing parts supplied by reference TRBV15 and TRBJ1-3, is DAMVIQNPRYQVTQFGKPVTLSCSQTLNHNVMYWYQQKSSQAPKLLFHYYDKDFNNEADTPDNFQSRRPNTSFCFLDIRSPGLGDTAMYLCATSTTVSGNTIYFGEGSWLTVV.

The chain is built from TRBV11-2 and TRBJ1-3; TRBD1 might be the D (5 bases). This CDR3 spans 15 amino acids. Trimming removed 5 bases from V and 0 bases from J, with 11 bases in between. Germline V CDR1 and CDR2: SGHAT, FQNNGV. The CDR3 here is CASSNRDGSGNTIYF. The CDR3 DNA reads TGTGCCAGCAGCAACCGGGACGGCTCTGGAAACACCATATATTTT.

The sample holds a few counts of this clonotype. The rearrangement joins TRBV6-5 to TRBJ1-2, with D possibly TRBD1 on 5 matching bases. CDR1 and CDR2 from the germline V gene are MNHEY and SVGAGI. This CDR3 contains 13 residues. Trimming removed 5 bases at V and 2 bases at J, with 9 bases between. CDR3 in DNA: TGTGCCAGCAGTCCCCGGGACAACTATGGCTACACCTTC. Its protein is CASSPRDNYGYTF.

The genes are TRBV20-1 and TRBJ1-6, with TRBD1 matching over 9 bases. CDR1 is DFQATT and CDR2 is SNEGSKA in the germline V gene (reference sequence). CDR3 length equals 14 residues. Trimming removed 7 bases from V and 11 bases from J; junction bases left unmatched: 12. CDR3: CSGSTGQGSPPLHF. The CDR3 coding sequence is TGCAGTGGTTCCACGGGACAGGGATCTCCACCCCTCCACTTT.

This clonotype was detected a few times. The chain couples TRBV29-1 to TRBJ1-2; no reliable D call. Trimming took 6 bases from V and 8 from J, leaving 16 bases between them. The CDR3 has 12 amino acids. CDR1 SQVTM and CDR2 ANQGSEA come from the germline V gene. The CDR3 DNA reads as TGCAGCGTGGGCCGGGAAGTCGGAGGCTACACCTTC. Translation: CSVGREVGGYTF.

The J gene is TRBJ2-3, the V gene TRBV7-9, with 9 positions matching TRBD2. J lost 10 bases, V lost 1 base, and 3 bases had no gene match. Germline V gene sequence: CDR1 SEHNR, CDR2 FQNEAQ (reference sequence). The CDR3 spans 13 residues. CDR3 sequence: CASSLEGLAAQYF. The CDR3 bases are TGTGCCAGCAGCTTAGAGGGACTAGCCGCGCAGTATTTT.

The rearrangement joins TRBV2 to TRBJ2-1, with 8 nucleotides matching TRBD1. There are 13 residues in the CDR3. V shed 6 bases, J shed 7 bases, and the junction held 5 bases outside the gene matches. Germline CDR1 SNHLY, CDR2 FYNNEI. Written as DNA, the CDR3 is TGTGCCAGCAGGGTGACAGGGGTGAATGAGCAGTTCTTC. This gives the protein CASRVTGVNEQFF.

In its sample, this clonotype was seen a few times. J is TRBJ1-1 and V is TRBV20-1; 10 bases line up with TRBD1. V was pared by 1 base and J by 7 bases, with 12 bases of the junction left unmatched. Per the germline V gene, CDR1 is DFQATT and CDR2 is SNEGSKA (reference sequence). The CDR3 is 16 amino acids. This chain's CDR3 is CSARVRQGAGKNEAFF. CDR3 nucleotide sequence: TGCAGTGCTAGAGTGAGACAGGGGGCCGGGAAGAATGAAGCTTTCTTT.

This clonotype appeared a single time. The rearrangement links TRBV20-1 to TRBJ2-1, with D unresolved. CDR1 DFQATT and CDR2 SNEGSKA come from the germline V gene (reference sequence). This CDR3 comprises 12 residues. The CDR3 sequence is CRARPPHNEQFF. The CDR3 coding sequence is TGCAGAGCGCGCCCCCCTCACAATGAGCAGTTCTTC.

This clonotype was detected only a few times. The chain combines TRBV30 with TRBJ1-6; D gene uncertain. The CDR3 extends over 13 amino acids. Between the trimmed V and J ends, which lost 2 bases and 7 bases, there was a span of 9 bases. Looked up from germline, CDR1 is GTSNPN and CDR2 is SVGIG (reference sequence). The CDR3 loop is CAWSRQQNSPLHF. CDR3 nucleotides: TGTGCCTGGAGTAGGCAGCAAAATTCACCCCTCCACTTT.

This clonotype came up a few times. This chain connects TRBV12-3 or TRBV12-4 to TRBJ2-1; unclear D gene. The CDR3 totals 12 residues. Trimming cost V 6 bases and J 11 bases, with 14 bases left between them. The CDR3 protein is CASSALLRKQFF. CDR3 DNA sequence: TGTGCCAGCAGCGCCCTGTTGAGAAAGCAGTTCTTC.

The chain joins TRBV12-3 or TRBV12-4 to TRBJ1-1, with TRBD1 matching over 8 bases. The CDR3 loop spans 14 amino acids. V was clipped by 4 bases and J by 10 bases; unmatched bases: 11. In DNA form, the CDR3 reads TGTGCCAGCAGTTCAACGCCGGACAGGGAAGTAGCTTTCTTT. Residues: CASSSTPDREVAFF.

In this sample, this clonotype turned up a few times. The chain has TRBV10-3 and TRBJ2-7, with TRBD1 identical over 9 bases. CDR1 is ENHRY and CDR2 is SYGVKD in the germline V gene. The J segment lost 3 bases and the V segment lost 0 bases, leaving 6 bases of the junction unmatched. This CDR3 spans 16 amino acids. The CDR3 loop reads CAISESIGTGFYEQYF. For the CDR3, the DNA is TGTGCCATCAGTGAGTCGATCGGGACAGGGTTCTACGAGCAGTACTTC.

The V gene is TRBV5-8, the J gene TRBJ2-1, with TRBD2 identical over 16 bases. This CDR3 is built from 18 residues. The V gene end was trimmed by 6 bases and the J gene end by 3 bases; junction bases not matched to a gene: 9. CDR1 SGHTS and CDR2 YDEGEE come from the germline V gene. CDR3 sequence: CASIEGLAGGLGYNEQFF. The CDR3 DNA reads TGTGCCAGCATAGAGGGACTAGCGGGAGGGCTAGGCTACAATGAGCAGTTCTTC. Full variable domain (missing parts from reference TRBV5-8 and TRBJ2-1): EAGVTQSPTHLIKTRGQQATLRCSPISGHTSVYWYQQALGLGLQFLLWYDEGEERNRGNFPPRFSGRQFPNYSSELNVNALELEDSALYLCASIEGLAGGLGYNEQFFGPGTRLTVL.

This rearrangement joins TRBV10-2 to TRBJ2-4; D unclear. Germline values: CDR1 WSHSY, CDR2 SAAADI. Trimming took off 7 bases at V and 8 bases at J, with 21 bases between the two ends. CDR3 size: 15 residues. The CDR3 here is CASKEPGPPWDIQYF. CDR3 coding DNA: TGCGCCAGCAAGGAACCGGGCCCCCCCTGGGACATTCAGTACTTC.

This sequence joins TRBV10-3 and TRBJ2-1; 10 bases are shared with TRBD2. This CDR3 has 19 residues. V lost 0 bases, J lost 0 bases, and 8 bases stayed unmatched. Germline V CDR1 and CDR2: ENHRY, SYGVKD. This chain's CDR3 is CAISESGSGRPSSYNEQFF. CDR3 DNA sequence: TGTGCCATCAGTGAGTCAGGTAGCGGGAGGCCTAGCTCCTACAATGAGCAGTTCTTC.

This clonotype was seen once. The chain is built from TRBV25-1 and TRBJ2-1; weak D call: TRBD1 (6 bases). This CDR3 is 17 amino acids long. CDR1 and CDR2 from the germline V gene are MGHDK and SYGVNS. V dropped 4 bases and J dropped 7 bases, with 23 bases sitting between them. The CDR3 coding sequence is TGTGCCAGCAGTGCCCCCTGGGGACACTCGGGTCAGAATGAGCAGTTCTTC. It is translated as CASSAPWGHSGQNEQFF.

The chain employs TRBV7-2 and TRBJ2-1; TRBD2 might be the D (6 bases). V lost 1 base and J lost 15, with 16 bases in between. The CDR3 length is 13 residues. Germline-derived CDR1 and CDR2 are SGHTA and FQGNSA. CDR3 nucleotide sequence: TGTGCCAGCAGCTTAGTTCCGCTAGCGCCACGGTTCTTC. It codes for CASSLVPLAPRFF. Filled out from reference TRBV7-2 and TRBJ2-1, the complete variable domain reads GAGVSQSPSNKVTEKGKDVELRCDPISGHTALYWYRQSLGQGLEFLIYFQGNSAPDKSGLPSDRFSAERTGGSVSTLTIQRTQQEDSAVYLCASSLVPLAPRFFGPGTRLTVL.